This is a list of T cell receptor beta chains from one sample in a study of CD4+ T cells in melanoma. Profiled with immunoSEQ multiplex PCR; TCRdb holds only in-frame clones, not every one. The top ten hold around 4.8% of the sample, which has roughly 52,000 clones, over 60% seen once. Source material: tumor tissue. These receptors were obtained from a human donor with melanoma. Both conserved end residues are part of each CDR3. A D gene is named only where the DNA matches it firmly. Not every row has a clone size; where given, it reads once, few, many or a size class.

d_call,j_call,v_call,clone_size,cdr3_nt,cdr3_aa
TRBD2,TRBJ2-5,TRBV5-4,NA,TGTGCCAGCAGCTTGGCCCATGCTAGCGGGGAAGAGACCCAGTACTTC,CASSLAHASGEETQYF
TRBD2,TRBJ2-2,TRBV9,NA,TGTGCCAGCAGCGCGGGACTAGAGCCCGGGGAGCTGTTTTTT,CASSAGLEPGELFF
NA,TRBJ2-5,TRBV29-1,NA,TGCAGCGTTGGGGGCAGACAAGAGACCCAGTACTTC,CSVGGRQETQYF
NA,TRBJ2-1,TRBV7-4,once,TGTGCCAGCAGTTTAGGGCTCGAGAATGAGCAGTTCTTC,CASSLGLENEQFF
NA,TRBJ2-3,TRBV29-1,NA,TGCAGCGTTGAAGAGGGGCTAGTGGTTACGCAGTATTTT,CSVEEGLVVTQYF
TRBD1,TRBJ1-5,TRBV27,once,TGTGCCAGCAGAGGACAGGGGAATCAGCCCCAGCATTTT,CASRGQGNQPQHF
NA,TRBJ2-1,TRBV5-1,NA,TGCGCCAGCAGCTTGGAATTAGTCGGCCATGAGCAGTTCTTC,CASSLELVGHEQFF
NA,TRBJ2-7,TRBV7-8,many,TGTGCCAGCAGCTTAGCTTTGGCCTACGAGCAGTACTTC,CASSLALAYEQYF
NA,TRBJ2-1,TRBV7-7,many,TGTGCTAGCAGCTTAGGCGGTACCTACAATGAGCAGTTCTTC,CASSLGGTYNEQFF
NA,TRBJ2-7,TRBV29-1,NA,TGCAGCGTTGCATATATGAACGGTTACGAGCAGTACTTC,CSVAYMNGYEQYF
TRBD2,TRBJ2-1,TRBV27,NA,TGTGCCAGCAGCCGAATAGCGGGGGAAACCTACAATGAGCAGTTCTTC,CASSRIAGETYNEQFF
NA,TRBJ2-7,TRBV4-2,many,TGTGCCAGCAGCCAAGACCGGGGTTACGAGCAGTACTTC,CASSQDRGYEQYF
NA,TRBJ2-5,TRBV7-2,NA,TGTGCCAGCAGCTTGGGGGCCTCGCGAGAGACCCAGTACTTC,CASSLGASRETQYF
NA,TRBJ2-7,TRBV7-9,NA,TGTGCCAGCAGCTTATGGGGTCTAAGCTCCTACGAGCAGTACTTC,CASSLWGLSSYEQYF
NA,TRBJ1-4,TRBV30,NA,TGTGCCTGGAGCTCGTGGTGGGATGAAAAACTGTTTTTT,CAWSSWWDEKLFF
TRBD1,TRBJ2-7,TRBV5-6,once,TGTGCCAGCAGCTTGGCCAGAACCAGGGGGACCTACGAGCAGTACTTC,CASSLARTRGTYEQYF
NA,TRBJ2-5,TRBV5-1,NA,TGCGCCAGCAGCTTGGTGGGGGAGGAGACCCAGTACTTC,CASSLVGEETQYF
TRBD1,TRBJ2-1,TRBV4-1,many,TGCGCCAGCAGCCAATCGGACAGGGGAGGCTCCTACAATGAGCAGTTCTTC,CASSQSDRGGSYNEQFF
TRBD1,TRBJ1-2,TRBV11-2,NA,TGTGCCAGCAGCTCAACCCTACAGGGGCCTTATGGCTACACCTTC,CASSSTLQGPYGYTF
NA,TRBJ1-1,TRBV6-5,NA,TGTGCCAGCAGTTACGAAGGGAACACTGAAGCTTTCTTT,CASSYEGNTEAFF
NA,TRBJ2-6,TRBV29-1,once,TGCAGCGTTGAAGTTTTTAGGGGTGGGTCTGGGGCCAACGTCCTGACTTTC,CSVEVFRGGSGANVLTF
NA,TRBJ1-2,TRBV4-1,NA,TGCGCCAGCAGCCAAGATATGGATGGGAACTATGGCTACACCTTC,CASSQDMDGNYGYTF
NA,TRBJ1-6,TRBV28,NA,TGTGCCAGCAGTTCGCTGGCAGGGCAAAAATCACCCCTCCACTTT,CASSSLAGQKSPLHF
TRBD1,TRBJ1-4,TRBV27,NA,TGTGCCAGCAGTTTTTCCCAACTACAGGGGGCGCGCGGAAAACTGTTTTTT,CASSFSQLQGARGKLFF
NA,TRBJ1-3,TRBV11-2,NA,TGTGCCAGCAGCTTAGATCCCGGGCCCAACACCATATATTTT,CASSLDPGPNTIYF
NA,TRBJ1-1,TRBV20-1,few,TGCAGTGTACAAGGGAACACTGAAGCTTTCTTT,CSVQGNTEAFF
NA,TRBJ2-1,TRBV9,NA,TGTGCCAGCAGCGGGACCAACAGGGTCAATGAGCAGTTCTTC,CASSGTNRVNEQFF
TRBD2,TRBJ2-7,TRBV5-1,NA,TGCGCCAGCAGCTCTGGGACTAGCGGGCACGAGCAGTACTTC,CASSSGTSGHEQYF
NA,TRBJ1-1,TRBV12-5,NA,TGTGCTAGTGGTTCCTACAAGAACACTGAAGCTTTCTTT,CASGSYKNTEAFF
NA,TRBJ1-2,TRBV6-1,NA,TGTGCCAGCAGTGTAGGTCAGGGTGGGAATGGCTACACCTTC,CASSVGQGGNGYTF
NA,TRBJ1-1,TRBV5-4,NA,TGTGCCAGCAGCTTAGACAGCTATACGGACACTGAAGCTTTCTTT,CASSLDSYTDTEAFF
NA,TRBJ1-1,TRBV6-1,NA,TGTGCCAGCAGTGAAGCTATTTTGATATACATGAACACTGAAGCTTTCTTT,CASSEAILIYMNTEAFF
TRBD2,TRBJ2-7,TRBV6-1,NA,TGTGCCAGCAGTGAAGAAGCGGGGGGGGCCTACGAGCAGTACTTC,CASSEEAGGAYEQYF
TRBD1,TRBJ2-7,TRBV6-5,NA,TGTGCCACCGGATTACAGGGGGCTTCCTACGAGCAGTACTTC,CATGLQGASYEQYF
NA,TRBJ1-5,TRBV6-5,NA,TGTGCCAGCAGCTTGACCGTCTATAGCAATCAGCCCCAGCATTTT,CASSLTVYSNQPQHF
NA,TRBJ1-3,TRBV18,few,TGTGCCAGCTCACCTCAAGACAGGCCTGGAAACACCATATATTTT,CASSPQDRPGNTIYF
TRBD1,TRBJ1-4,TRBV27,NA,TGTGCCAGCAGTCCGGGACAGGGGACTAATGAAAAACTGTTTTTT,CASSPGQGTNEKLFF
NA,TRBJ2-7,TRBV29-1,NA,TGCAGCGTTGGAGGGGATCTTCACGAGCAGTACTTC,CSVGGDLHEQYF
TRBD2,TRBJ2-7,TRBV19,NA,TGTGCCAGTAGCCAAGGTTACGGGGGGGGGTACGAGCAGTACTTC,CASSQGYGGGYEQYF
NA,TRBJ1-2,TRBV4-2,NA,TGTGCCAGCAGCCAAGAAAGAGCAGAGAATGGCTACACCTTC,CASSQERAENGYTF
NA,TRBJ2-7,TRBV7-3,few,TGTGCCAGCAGCTTTAATGGGGTAGGGGCGCACGAGCAGTACTTC,CASSFNGVGAHEQYF
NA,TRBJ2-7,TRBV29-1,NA,TGCAGCGTTGACTCCCTCGGCTCCTACGAGCAGTACTTC,CSVDSLGSYEQYF
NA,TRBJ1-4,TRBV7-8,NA,TGTGCCAGCAGCCCCGAGCCCCTGGCAACTAATGAAAAACTGTTTTTT,CASSPEPLATNEKLFF
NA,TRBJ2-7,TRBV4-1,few,TGCGCCAGCAGCCAAGCCCCAGGCTACGAGCAGTACTTC,CASSQAPGYEQYF
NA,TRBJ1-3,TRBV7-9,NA,TGTGCCACTGGAAACACCATATATTTT,CATGNTIYF
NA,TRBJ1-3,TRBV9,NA,TGTGCCAGCAGCGTAGTGGACGGCTCTGGAAACACCATATATTTT,CASSVVDGSGNTIYF
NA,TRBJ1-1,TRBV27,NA,TGTGCCAGCAGCAAGAACACTGAAGCTTTCTTT,CASSKNTEAFF
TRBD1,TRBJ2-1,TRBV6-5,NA,TGTGCCAGCACCGGGACAGCGTCGGATGAGCAGTTCTTC,CASTGTASDEQFF
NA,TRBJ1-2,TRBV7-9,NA,TGTGCCAGCAGCTTATCAGGGTCCCCTCTCTATGGCTACACCTTC,CASSLSGSPLYGYTF